One and the same sample provided the 14 T cell receptor beta chains below, sequenced in a study of PD-1 blockade in classical Hodgkin lymphoma. All patients relapsed after autologous stem cell transplantation, and brentuximab vedotin exposure varied. Produced via immunoSEQ multiplex PCR; TCRdb's table is partial and in-frame only. Among approximately 50,000 clones listed, about two thirds were seen once. The sample in question was peripheral blood mononuclear cells (PBMCs), obtained before the second cycle of nivolumab. These receptors all come from a human donor with classical Hodgkin lymphoma.

The J gene is TRBJ2-3, the V gene TRBV29-1; 8 nucleotides agree with TRBD1. The CDR3 is 13 residues long. With 6 bases clipped from V and 2 bases from J, the junction kept 4 bases outside the gene matches. Germline V gene lookup returns CDR1 SQVTM and CDR2 ANQGSEA. The CDR3 loop is CSVTGDLTDTQYF. The CDR3 coding sequence is TGCAGCGTGACAGGGGACCTCACAGATACGCAGTATTTT.

By its share, this clone is medium-sized (0.01 to 0.1%). The chain combines TRBV6-1 with TRBJ1-3, with unresolved D. V lost 2 bases to trimming and J lost 4 bases, with 9 bases between them. This CDR3 is built from 14 residues. Germline V lookup: CDR1 MNHNS, CDR2 SASEGT. The CDR3 nucleotides read TGTGCCAGCAGTGAACAGGCAAGCGGAAACACCATATATTTT. It is translated as CASSEQASGNTIYF.

The table lists this clone with a few counts. The chain uses TRBV28 and TRBJ2-7; TRBD2 matches 7 bases. With 2 bases clipped from V and 2 bases from J, the junction kept 6 bases outside the gene matches. Germline-derived CDR1 and CDR2 are MDHEN and SYDVKM. The CDR3 loop spans 15 amino acids. CDR3 bases: TGTGCCAGCAGTTTAGGAGGGACTAACCCCTACGAGCAGTACTTC. Translated: CASSLGGTNPYEQYF.

This clone occurred once. The gene calls are TRBV9 and TRBJ2-2; the match to TRBD2 covers 9 bases. CDR1 and CDR2 (germline): SGDLS, YYNGEE. Trimming took 4 bases from V and 0 from J; bases not matched to a gene: 4. The CDR3 totals 16 residues. CDR3 sequence (DNA): TGTGCCAGCAGCACCGGACTAGCGCCGAACACCGGGGAGCTGTTTTTT. This sequence encodes CASSTGLAPNTGELFF.

The gene calls are TRBV5-6 and TRBJ1-6, with no clear D. The CDR3 has 14 amino acids. V gave up 0 bases and J gave up 7 bases, with 8 bases separating them. Germline V gives CDR1 SGHDT, CDR2 YYEEEE. The CDR3, as DNA: TGTGCCAGCAGCTTGGCCCTTGGGAATTCACCCCTCCACTTT. Its translation: CASSLALGNSPLHF.

This clone showed up just once. The V and J genes are TRBV30 and TRBJ1-1; a possible D gene is TRBD1 (6 bases). The CDR3 sequence is 13 residues long. V lost 2 bases and J lost 4, with 11 bases in between. Germline assignment: CDR1 GTSNPN and CDR2 SVGIG (reference sequence). The CDR3 nucleotides read TGTGCCTGGAGTTTAGGGGGAGTCACTGAAGCTTTCTTT. Protein sequence: CAWSLGGVTEAFF.

This clone was counted only a few times. CDR3 protein: CASSLSIGRGDTQYF. The CDR3, as DNA: TGTGCCAGCAGTTTATCCATAGGGCGGGGAGATACGCAGTATTTT. The chain links TRBV27 to TRBJ2-3, with D tentatively TRBD2 (6 bases). The CDR3 contains 15 residues. V was pared by 0 bases and J by 5 bases, with 12 bases between. Germline CDR1 and CDR2: MNHEY and SMNVEV (reference sequence).

The chain has TRBV28 and TRBJ1-2; weak D call: TRBD1 (5 bases). There are 15 residues in the CDR3. CDR1 and CDR2 from the germline V gene are MDHEN and SYDVKM. Trimming left V 1 base short and J 8 bases short, with 17 bases between. CDR3 bases: TGTGCCAGCAGTTTATTTACGGGGGGTCTGAGCGGCTACACCTTC. Protein product: CASSLFTGGLSGYTF.

This chain joins TRBV28 and TRBJ2-2; 12 bases are shared with TRBD2. This CDR3 spans 17 amino acids. Germline V lookup: CDR1 MDHEN, CDR2 SYDVKM. J was trimmed by 6 bases and V by 5 bases; bases with no gene match: 10. CDR3 sequence reads: CASSRLAGGAGPGELFF. CDR3 nucleotides: TGTGCCAGCAGTCGTCTAGCGGGAGGGGCGGGGCCCGGGGAGCTGTTTTTT. The full variable domain, rest sourced from reference TRBV28 and TRBJ2-2, is DVKVTQSSRYLVKRTGEKVFLECVQDMDHENMFWYRQDPGLGLRLIYFSYDVKMKEKGDIPEGYSVSREKKERFSLILESASTNQTSMYLCASSRLAGGAGPGELFFGEGSRLTVL.

V usage is TRBV7-6 and J usage is TRBJ2-1; 11 bases are shared with TRBD2. CDR3 length equals 14 residues. J gave up 8 bases and V 1 base, and 1 base lay outside the gene matches. CDR1 and CDR2 (germline): SGHVS, FNYEAQ. CDR3 DNA: TGTGCCAGCAGCTTAGTAGCGGGAGGGGATGAGCAGTTCTTC. Its protein product is CASSLVAGGDEQFF.

The V call is TRBV6-5, the J call TRBJ1-1; TRBD1 matches at 7 bases. V was clipped by 5 bases and J by 3 bases; unmatched bases: 6. The germline V gene encodes CDR1 MNHEY and CDR2 SVGAGI. The CDR3 is made up of 14 amino acids. This CDR3 is CASSPGTAYTEAFF. The CDR3, as DNA: TGTGCCAGCAGTCCGGGGACAGCGTACACTGAAGCTTTCTTT.

This clone occurred a few times. The V call is TRBV6-1, the J call TRBJ1-5; weak D call: TRBD1 (5 bases). Germline loops: CDR1 MNHNS, CDR2 SASEGT. The CDR3 totals 15 residues. Trimming cost V 6 bases and J 2 bases, with 14 bases left between them. In DNA form, the CDR3 reads TGTGCCAGCAGCCCGGGACTTTTAGGCAATCAGCCCCAGCATTTT. Translating gives CASSPGLLGNQPQHF.

The chain employs TRBV29-1 and TRBJ1-1; 10 nucleotides agree with TRBD1. This CDR3 has 14 residues. The V segment lost 6 bases and the J segment 3 bases; nucleotides outside the gene matches: 7. In germline, CDR1 is SQVTM, CDR2 ANQGSEA. As DNA, the CDR3 is TGCAGCGTAGGGGGGGACAGGGGTTACACTGAAGCTTTCTTT. Translating gives CSVGGDRGYTEAFF.

The rearrangement links TRBV6-5 to TRBJ2-7; D possibly corresponds to TRBD2 (5 bases). The CDR3 sequence is 15 residues long. Germline V gene data show CDR1 as MNHEY and CDR2 as SVGAGI. V was trimmed by 2 bases and J by 2 bases, leaving 13 bases between them. CDR3 amino acids: CASSYRGDGPYEQYF. The CDR3 DNA follows: TGTGCCAGCAGTTACCGGGGAGACGGACCCTACGAGCAGTACTTC.